This T cell receptor beta chain appears in the sequencing data of a study of monozygotic twins with inflammatory bowel disease. UMIs were attached via template switching, each with a 6-nucleotide sample barcode. After re-calling the 5' RACE reads, TCRdb lists one entry per CDR3 protein, DNA absent. The clone table shows over 200,000 distinct CDR3 sequences, with the ten largest holding approximately 7.7%. CDR1 is KGHSH and CDR2 is LQKENI in the germline V gene. The CDR3 contains 14 residues. The chain joins TRBV18 to TRBJ1-1. The specimen was blood. This TCR came from a human donor with ulcerative colitis or Crohn's disease, or a healthy co-twin of an affected twin (not recorded which). The CDR3 sequence: CASSPVRGGVEAFF.